This T cell receptor (beta chain) came from a study of CD8 T cells in Susac syndrome. This CDR3 region has 14 residues. Germline-derived CDR1 and CDR2 are MDHEN and SYDVKM. With V trimmed by 10 bases and J by 4 bases, 11 bases remained unmatched. cDNA came from about 0.5 to 1 ug RNA primed by random hexamers. Amplification of TCR beta CDR3 was carried out by immunoSEQ multiplex PCR, which covered 54 Vbeta and 13 Jbeta segments. TCRdb recomputed calls from the immunoSEQ multiplex PCR reads with MiXCR, one row per CDR3 protein. The sample contains some 170,000 distinct CDR3 sequences, about 95% of which appear only once.

The receptor comes from a human donor in good health. V is TRBV28 and J is TRBJ2-7, with TRBD1 matching over 9 bases. The material sequenced was CD4+ T cells from PBMCs. CDR3: CATLPPGQGYEQYF. CDR3 DNA sequence: TGTGCCACCCTCCCCCCGGGACAGGGATACGAGCAGTACTTC.